What follows describes a single TCR beta chain. This clonotype was recorded a few times. The clone's antigen remains unknown. The record has no base qualities; no much larger clone is one base away. Via the germline V gene, CDR1 is MGHRA and CDR2 YSYEKL. The CDR3 contains 15 residues, cysteine and phenylalanine counted. Just CDR3 DNA is preserved here, 45 bases in frame from base 1. Clipping removes 1 base from V and 2 bases from J, with 3 as the unmatched junction base count. Library preparation employed 5' RACE. A second PCR of about 6 to 12 cycles was run with a J-beta primer mix and a sample-barcoded 5' primer. A template-switch 5' adaptor carrying 12 random nucleotides introduced a unique molecular identifier onto each TCR beta cDNA molecule. Each sample yielded at least 2.5 million CDR3-containing paired-end reads. All of the RNA was converted into first-strand cDNA using the Mint cDNA synthesis kit, with a TRBC-specific oligonucleotide serving as the primer. After uracil-DNA glycosylase treatment, a first 18-cycle PCR used universal primers M1SS and BC2_uni_R on all cDNA. Turning to the authors' computational methods: Each sample was normalized by randomly selecting 1 million high-quality reads, each carrying a distinct molecular identifier. Reads sharing molecular identifiers were discarded rather than binned into consensus sequences. MiTCR, set to a Q25 quality threshold and the strictest error-elimination algorithm, was used for CDR3 identification, clonotype clustering and error correction. Lower-bound total TCR beta diversity was estimated with a nonparametric unseen species model using Euler transformation. Starting from the raw public reads, TCRdb applied fastp trimming at Q25, assembled clones with MiXCR and retained in-frame beta chains. Rows merge per CDR3 protein into single entries with the most common DNA and genes. TCRdb's processing, not the authors' own work, is the source of the V and J calls. For this sample there are fewer than 2 million distinct CDR3 sequences; about 39% appear just once. Of the sample, 20% to 25% falls within the top ten clones.

Donors were 35 to 40 systemically healthy Caucasian individuals from Russia aged roughly 6 to 100 years. Each donor gave around 9.9 milliliters of peripheral blood, collected into EDTA-treated Vacutainer tubes. Ficoll-Paque density-gradient centrifugation was used to isolate PBMCs, with at least 6 million obtained per sample. Trizol reagent was used to extract total RNA from the PBMCs, yielding at least 6 micrograms per sample. The percentages of naive CD45RAhigh/CD27high T cells were determined by flow cytometry on a PBMC aliquot from every donor. The sample comes from a study of blood T cells in healthy people across ages (dated by TCRdb to between 2014 and 2016). Looking at the study overall: In model experiments, template switching captured roughly one uniquely barcoded TCR beta cDNA molecule for every two T cells. To track age-related changes in TCR beta repertoire diversity, the study relied on deep sequencing normalized with unique cDNA molecular identifiers. Four age groups were formed from the donors: young (average approximately 15 years), middle-aged (around 39), aged (over 55) and long-lived (approximately 80). Donors of different ages were randomly distributed across sequencing lanes to avoid experimental bias. Using the same blood draw, the study looked at two additional independent replicas of 1 million unique cDNA reads for two donors, one aged 18 to 30 and the other aged 80 or older. What the authors observed across the whole study: Conclusive comparison of naive and antigen-experienced compartments was prevented by the profiling of bulk unsorted PBMCs. The long-lived group showed more naive CD4+ T cells, fewer expanded clones and increased TCR diversity than the aged group, suggesting age selection. Observed TCR beta diversity per million T cells fell roughly linearly with age, and a significant reduction was already apparent by age approximately 40. Because the CMV infection status of the donors was unknown, age-related changes in expanded clonotypes may potentially have been confounded. Estimates of total diversity based on one million sequenced T cells were considered lower bounds and underestimates. The percentage of naive T cells measured by flow cytometry correlated strongly with observed TCR beta diversity.

This receptor chain uses TRBV4-1 and TRBJ2-3, and 7 junction bases match TRBD2. What was sequenced was blood. The sequence derives from a human donor in good health. The DNA is TGCGCCAGCAGCCAAGGGAGCGGGGACACAGATACGCAGTATTTT. Translated, this gives CASSQGSGDTDTQYF.